Below are 3 T cell receptor beta chains sequenced from a single sample in a study of cytomegalovirus exposure and HLA in healthy donors. It was with 60 Vbeta and 13 Jbeta primers that the PCR ran. Sequenced by immunoSEQ multiplex PCR; TCRdb stores in-frame clones only, minus some. Among approximately 60,000 clones listed, roughly four fifths were seen once. The specimen sequenced was PBMCs. These receptor sequences come from a man aged 25-40 years in good health and CMV-seronegative.

This rearrangement joins TRBV29-1 to TRBJ1-1; 10 nucleotides agree with TRBD1. Per the germline V gene, CDR1 is SQVTM and CDR2 is ANQGSEA. The CDR3 runs to 15 residues. V was clipped by 7 bases and J by 4 bases; unmatched bases: 12. The CDR3 sequence is CSARRDRGDGTEAFF. DNA of the CDR3: TGCAGCGCCAGGCGGGACAGGGGAGACGGCACTGAAGCTTTCTTT. Supplemented by reference TRBV29-1 and TRBJ1-1, the full variable domain reads SAVISQKPSRDICQRGTSLTIQCQVDSQVTMMFWYRQQPGQSLTLIATANQGSEATYESGFVIDKFPISRPNLTFSTLTVSNMSPEDSSIYLCSARRDRGDGTEAFFGQGTRLTVV.

The chain uses TRBV6-5 and TRBJ1-2; TRBD1 aligns across 8 bases. The CDR3 sequence is 16 residues long. The V and J ends lost 0 bases and 6 bases, in that order; junction bases with no gene match: 9. CDR1 MNHEY and CDR2 SVGAGI come from the germline V gene. CDR3 in amino acids: CASSYSNYRGYNGYTF. CDR3 in DNA: TGTGCCAGCAGTTACTCGAATTACAGGGGGTATAATGGCTACACCTTC.

The chain couples TRBV5-6 to TRBJ1-5; maybe TRBD1 (6 bases). The CDR3 runs 12 residues. Germline assignment: CDR1 SGHDT and CDR2 YYEEEE. Deletions cut 3 bases from V and 7 bases from J, with 8 bases between. The CDR3 nucleotides read TGTGCCAGCAGCTCTACAGGGCAGCCCCAGCATTTT. Translating it yields CASSSTGQPQHF.